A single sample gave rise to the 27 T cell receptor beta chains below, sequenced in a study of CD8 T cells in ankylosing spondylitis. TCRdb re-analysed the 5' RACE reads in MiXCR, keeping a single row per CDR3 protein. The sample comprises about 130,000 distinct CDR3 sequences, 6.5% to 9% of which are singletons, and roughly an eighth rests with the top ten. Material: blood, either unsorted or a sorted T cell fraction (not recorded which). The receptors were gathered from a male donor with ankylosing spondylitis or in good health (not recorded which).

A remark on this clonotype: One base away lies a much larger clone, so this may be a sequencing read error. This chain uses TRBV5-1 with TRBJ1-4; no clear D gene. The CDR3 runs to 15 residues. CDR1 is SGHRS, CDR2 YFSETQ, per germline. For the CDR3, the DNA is TGCGCCAGCAGCTTGGACACTTCAACTAATGGAAAACTGTTTTTT. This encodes CASSLDTSTNGKLFF.

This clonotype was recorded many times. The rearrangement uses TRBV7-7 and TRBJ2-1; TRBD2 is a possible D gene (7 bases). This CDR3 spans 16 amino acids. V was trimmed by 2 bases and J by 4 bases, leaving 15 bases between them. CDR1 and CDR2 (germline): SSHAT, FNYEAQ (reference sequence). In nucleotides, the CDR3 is TGTGCCAGCAGCTTACAGGGGCGGGGGCGATACAATGAGCAGTTCTTC. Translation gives CASSLQGRGRYNEQFF.

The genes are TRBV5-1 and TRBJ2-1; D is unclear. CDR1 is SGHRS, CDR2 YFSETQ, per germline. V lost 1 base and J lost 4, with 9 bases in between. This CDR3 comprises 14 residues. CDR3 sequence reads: CASSLSTAYNEQFF. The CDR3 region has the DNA TGCGCCAGCAGCTTGTCTACAGCGTACAATGAGCAGTTCTTC.

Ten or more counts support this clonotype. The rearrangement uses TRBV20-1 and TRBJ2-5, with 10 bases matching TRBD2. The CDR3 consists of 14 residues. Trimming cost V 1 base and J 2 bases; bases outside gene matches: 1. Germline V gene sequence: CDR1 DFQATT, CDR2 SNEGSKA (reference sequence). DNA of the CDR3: TGCAGTGCTAGAGGGGGACTAGCGCAAGAGACCCAGTACTTC. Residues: CSARGGLAQETQYF.

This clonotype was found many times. The DNA of the CDR3 is TGCAGTGCTAGAGAACTGGGGACAGGGTCCAGGGAGCAGTACTTC. This translates into CSARELGTGSREQYF. This chain joins TRBV20-1 and TRBJ2-7, with 9 bases aligning to TRBD1. The CDR3 contains 15 residues. After removal of 0 bases from V and 7 bases from J, the junction contained 10 bases not matched to a gene. Germline loops: CDR1 DFQATT, CDR2 SNEGSKA (reference sequence).

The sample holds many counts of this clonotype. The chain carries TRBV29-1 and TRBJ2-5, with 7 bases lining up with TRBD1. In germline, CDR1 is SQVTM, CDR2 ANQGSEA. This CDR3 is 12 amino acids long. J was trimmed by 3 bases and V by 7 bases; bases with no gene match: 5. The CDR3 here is CSATGQKETQYF. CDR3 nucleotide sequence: TGCAGCGCCACGGGACAGAAAGAGACCCAGTACTTC.

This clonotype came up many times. CDR3 sequence reads: CSATNRGLRDGYTF. The CDR3 DNA reads TGCAGTGCTACAAACAGGGGGCTTCGAGATGGCTACACCTTC. The J gene is TRBJ1-2, the V gene TRBV20-1; 9 bases are shared with TRBD1. The CDR3 extends over 14 amino acids. The germline gives CDR1 DFQATT, CDR2 SNEGSKA (reference sequence). The J segment lost 6 bases and the V segment lost 4 bases, leaving 9 bases of the junction unmatched.

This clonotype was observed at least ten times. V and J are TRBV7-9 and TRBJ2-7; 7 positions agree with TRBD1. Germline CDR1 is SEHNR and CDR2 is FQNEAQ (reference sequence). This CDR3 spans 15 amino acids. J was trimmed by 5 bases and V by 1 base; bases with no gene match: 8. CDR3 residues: CASSLGQGIVNEQYF. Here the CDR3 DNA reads TGTGCCAGCAGCTTAGGACAGGGAATAGTGAACGAGCAGTACTTC.

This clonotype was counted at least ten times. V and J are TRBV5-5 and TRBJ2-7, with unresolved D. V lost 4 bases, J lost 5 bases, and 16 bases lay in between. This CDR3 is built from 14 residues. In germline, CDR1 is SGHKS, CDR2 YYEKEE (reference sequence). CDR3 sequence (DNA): TGTGCCAGCAGCATTAGGACCGCTCCCAACGAGCAGTACTTC. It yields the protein CASSIRTAPNEQYF.

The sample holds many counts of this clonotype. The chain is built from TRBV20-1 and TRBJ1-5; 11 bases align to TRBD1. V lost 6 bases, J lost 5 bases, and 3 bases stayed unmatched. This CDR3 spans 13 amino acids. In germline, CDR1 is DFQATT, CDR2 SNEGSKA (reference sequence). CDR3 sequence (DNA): TGCAGTGCCTGGGACAGGGGGGATCAGCCCCAGCATTTT. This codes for CSAWDRGDQPQHF.

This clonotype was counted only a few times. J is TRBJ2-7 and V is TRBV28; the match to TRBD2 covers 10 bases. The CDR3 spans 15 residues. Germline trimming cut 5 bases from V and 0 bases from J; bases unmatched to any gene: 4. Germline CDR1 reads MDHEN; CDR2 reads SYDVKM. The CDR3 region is CASSPGTSVSYEQYF. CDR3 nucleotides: TGTGCCAGCAGTCCAGGGACTAGCGTCTCCTACGAGCAGTACTTC.

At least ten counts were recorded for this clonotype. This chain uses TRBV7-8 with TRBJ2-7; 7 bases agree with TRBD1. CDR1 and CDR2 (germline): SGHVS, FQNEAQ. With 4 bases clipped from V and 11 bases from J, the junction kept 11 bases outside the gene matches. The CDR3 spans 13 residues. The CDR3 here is CASSSRGQRSKYF. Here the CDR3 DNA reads TGTGCCAGCAGCTCCCGGGGACAGCGAAGCAAGTACTTC.

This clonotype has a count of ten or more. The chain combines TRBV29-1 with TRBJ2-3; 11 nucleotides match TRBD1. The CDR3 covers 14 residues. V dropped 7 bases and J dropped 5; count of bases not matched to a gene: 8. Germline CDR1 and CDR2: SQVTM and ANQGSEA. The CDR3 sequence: CSAVPGQGGDTQYF. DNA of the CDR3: TGCAGCGCTGTACCGGGACAGGGGGGAGATACGCAGTATTTT.

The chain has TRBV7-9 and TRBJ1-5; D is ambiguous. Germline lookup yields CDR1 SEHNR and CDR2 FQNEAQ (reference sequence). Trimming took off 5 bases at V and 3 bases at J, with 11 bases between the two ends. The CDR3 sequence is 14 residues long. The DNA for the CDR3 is TGTGCCAGCAGCCGTAAGGGCGCCAATCAGCCCCAGCATTTT. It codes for CASSRKGANQPQHF.

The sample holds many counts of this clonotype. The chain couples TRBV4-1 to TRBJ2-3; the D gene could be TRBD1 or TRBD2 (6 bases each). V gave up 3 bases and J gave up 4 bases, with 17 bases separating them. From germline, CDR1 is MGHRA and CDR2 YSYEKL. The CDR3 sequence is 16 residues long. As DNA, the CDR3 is TGCGCCAGCAGCCAGGGGGGCGGAAGTGGGGCAGATACGCAGTATTTT. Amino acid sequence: CASSQGGGSGADTQYF.

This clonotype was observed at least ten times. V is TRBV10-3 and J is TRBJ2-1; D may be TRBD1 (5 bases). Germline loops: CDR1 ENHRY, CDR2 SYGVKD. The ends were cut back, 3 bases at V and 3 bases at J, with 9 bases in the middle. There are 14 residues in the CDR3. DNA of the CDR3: TGTGCCATCAGTGACAGGGAAGACTACAATGAGCAGTTCTTC. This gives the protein CAISDREDYNEQFF.

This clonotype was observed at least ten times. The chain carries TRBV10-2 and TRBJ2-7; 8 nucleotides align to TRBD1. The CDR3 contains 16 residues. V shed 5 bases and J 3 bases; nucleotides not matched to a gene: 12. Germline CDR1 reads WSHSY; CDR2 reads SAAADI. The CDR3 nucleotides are TGCGCCAGCAGTCTACGTACAGGGGGAGGAAGCTACGAGCAGTACTTC. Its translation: CASSLRTGGGSYEQYF.

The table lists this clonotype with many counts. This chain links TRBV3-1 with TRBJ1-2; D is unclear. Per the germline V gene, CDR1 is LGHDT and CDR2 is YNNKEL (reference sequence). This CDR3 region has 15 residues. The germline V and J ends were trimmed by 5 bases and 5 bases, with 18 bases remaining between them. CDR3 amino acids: CASSAPHGGPYGYTF. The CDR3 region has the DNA TGTGCCAGCAGCGCACCACACGGAGGGCCATATGGCTACACCTTC. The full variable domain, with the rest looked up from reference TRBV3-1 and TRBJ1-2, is DTAVSQTPKYLVTQMGNDKSIKCEQNLGHDTMYWYKQDSKKFLKIMFSYNNKELIINETVPNRFSPKSPDKAHLNLHINSLELGDSAVYFCASSAPHGGPYGYTFGSGTRLTVV.

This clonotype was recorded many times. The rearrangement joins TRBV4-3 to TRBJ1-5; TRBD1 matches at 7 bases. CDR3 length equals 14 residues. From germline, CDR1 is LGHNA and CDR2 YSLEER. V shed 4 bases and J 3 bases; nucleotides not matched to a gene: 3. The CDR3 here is CASSPDRVNQPQHF. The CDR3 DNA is TGCGCCAGCAGCCCAGACAGGGTCAATCAGCCCCAGCATTTT.

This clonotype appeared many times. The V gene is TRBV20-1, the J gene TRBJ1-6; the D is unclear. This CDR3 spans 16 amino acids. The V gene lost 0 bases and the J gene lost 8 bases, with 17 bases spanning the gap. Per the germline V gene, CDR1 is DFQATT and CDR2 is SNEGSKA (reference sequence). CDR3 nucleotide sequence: TGCAGTGCTAGAGATCGGAGGGCAGAGTATGATTCACCCCTCCACTTT. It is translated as CSARDRRAEYDSPLHF.

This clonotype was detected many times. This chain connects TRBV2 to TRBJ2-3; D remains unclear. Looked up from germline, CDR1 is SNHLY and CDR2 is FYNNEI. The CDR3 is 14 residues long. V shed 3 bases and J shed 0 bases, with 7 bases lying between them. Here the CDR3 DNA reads TGTGCCAGCAGTGACCGTGGTAGCACAGATACGCAGTATTTT. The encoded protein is CASSDRGSTDTQYF.

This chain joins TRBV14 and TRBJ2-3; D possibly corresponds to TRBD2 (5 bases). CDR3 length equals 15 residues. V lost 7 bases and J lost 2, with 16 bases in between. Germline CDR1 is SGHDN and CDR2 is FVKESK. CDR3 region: CASNLGIGLTDTQYF. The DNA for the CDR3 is TGTGCCAGCAACTTAGGCATCGGACTCACAGATACGCAGTATTTT.

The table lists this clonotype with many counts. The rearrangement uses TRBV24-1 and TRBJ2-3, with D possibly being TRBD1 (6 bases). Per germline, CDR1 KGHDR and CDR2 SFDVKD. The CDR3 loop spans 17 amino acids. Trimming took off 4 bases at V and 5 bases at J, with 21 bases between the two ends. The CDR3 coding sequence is TGTGCCACCAGTGACCCGACAGGTCCATCTGGGGAAGATACGCAGTATTTT. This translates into CATSDPTGPSGEDTQYF.

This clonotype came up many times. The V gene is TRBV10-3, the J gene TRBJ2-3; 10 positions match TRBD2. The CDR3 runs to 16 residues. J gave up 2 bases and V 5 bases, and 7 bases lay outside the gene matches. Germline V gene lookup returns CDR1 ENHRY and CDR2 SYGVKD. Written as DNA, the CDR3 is TGTGCCATCAGTATTAGCGGGGGGCCTTTCACAGATACGCAGTATTTT. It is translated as CAISISGGPFTDTQYF.

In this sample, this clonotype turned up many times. The CDR3 is CASSLSGSQETQYF. The DNA of the CDR3 is TGTGCCAGCAGCCTTAGCGGATCACAAGAGACCCAGTACTTC. The V and J genes are TRBV7-9 and TRBJ2-5, with D possibly being TRBD2 (6 bases). This CDR3 spans 14 amino acids. CDR1 is SEHNR and CDR2 is FQNEAQ in the germline V gene (reference sequence). With 5 bases removed from V and 2 bases from J, the gap between germline ends came to 12 bases.

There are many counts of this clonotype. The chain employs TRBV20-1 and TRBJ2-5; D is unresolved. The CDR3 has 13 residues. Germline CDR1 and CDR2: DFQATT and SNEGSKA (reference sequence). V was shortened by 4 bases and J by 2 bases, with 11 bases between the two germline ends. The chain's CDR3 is CSATASSQETQYF. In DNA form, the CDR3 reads TGCAGTGCTACGGCGTCTAGTCAAGAGACCCAGTACTTC.

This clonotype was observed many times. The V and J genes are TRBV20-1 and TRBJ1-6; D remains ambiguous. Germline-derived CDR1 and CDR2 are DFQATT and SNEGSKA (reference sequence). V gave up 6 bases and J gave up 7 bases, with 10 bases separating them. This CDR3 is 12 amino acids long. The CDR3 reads CSARVGNSPLHF. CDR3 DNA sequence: TGCAGTGCCCGGGTCGGAAATTCACCCCTCCACTTT.